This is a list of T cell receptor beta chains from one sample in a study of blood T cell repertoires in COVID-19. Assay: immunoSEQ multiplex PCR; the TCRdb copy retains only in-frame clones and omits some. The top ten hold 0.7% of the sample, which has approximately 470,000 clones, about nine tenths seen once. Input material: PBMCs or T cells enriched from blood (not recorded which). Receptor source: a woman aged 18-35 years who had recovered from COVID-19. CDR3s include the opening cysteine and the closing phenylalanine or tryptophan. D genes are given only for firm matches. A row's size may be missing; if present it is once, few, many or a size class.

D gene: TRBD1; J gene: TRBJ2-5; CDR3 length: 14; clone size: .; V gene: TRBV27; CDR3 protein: CASSPQTGGETQYF; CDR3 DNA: TGTGCCAGCAGTCCCCAGACAGGGGGGGAGACCCAGTACTTC
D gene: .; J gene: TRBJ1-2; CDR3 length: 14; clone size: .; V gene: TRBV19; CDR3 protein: CASSIGGANYGYTF; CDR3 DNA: TGTGCCAGTAGTATCGGAGGAGCTAACTATGGCTACACCTTC
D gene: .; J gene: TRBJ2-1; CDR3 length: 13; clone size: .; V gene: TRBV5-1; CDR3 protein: CASSLAGWDEQFF; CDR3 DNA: TGCGCCAGCAGCTTGGCCGGGTGGGATGAGCAGTTCTTC
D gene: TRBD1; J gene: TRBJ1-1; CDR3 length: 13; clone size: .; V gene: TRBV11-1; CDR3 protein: CASSDRQGSEAFF; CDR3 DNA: TGTGCCAGCAGCGATCGACAGGGCTCTGAAGCTTTCTTT
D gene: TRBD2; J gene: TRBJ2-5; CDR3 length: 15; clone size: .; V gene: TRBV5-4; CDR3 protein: CASSSSGGIAETQYF; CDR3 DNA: TGTGCCAGCAGCTCTAGCGGGGGGATTGCGGAGACCCAGTACTTC
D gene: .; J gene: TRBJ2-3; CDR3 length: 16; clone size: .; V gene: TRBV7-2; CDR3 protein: CASSRFAGEDQDTQYF; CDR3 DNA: TGTGCCAGCAGCCGCTTCGCCGGGGAGGACCAAGATACGCAGTATTTT
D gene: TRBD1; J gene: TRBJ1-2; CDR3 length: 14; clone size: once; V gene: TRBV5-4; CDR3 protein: CASSLQGAPHGYTF; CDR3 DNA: TGTGCCAGCAGCTTGCAGGGGGCGCCTCATGGCTACACCTTC
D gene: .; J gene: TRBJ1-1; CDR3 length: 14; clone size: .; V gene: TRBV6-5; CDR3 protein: CASTEHEGGAEAFF; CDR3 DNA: TGTGCCAGCACCGAACATGAGGGAGGAGCCGAAGCTTTCTTT
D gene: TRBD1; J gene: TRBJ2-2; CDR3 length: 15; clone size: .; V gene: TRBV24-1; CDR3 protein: CATSETGASTGELFF; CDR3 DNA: TGTGCCACCAGTGAGACAGGGGCCAGCACCGGGGAGCTGTTTTTT
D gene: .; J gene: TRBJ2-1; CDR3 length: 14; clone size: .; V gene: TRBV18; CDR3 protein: CASSFGREDNEQFF; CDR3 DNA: TGTGCCAGCTCATTTGGTAGGGAGGACAATGAGCAGTTCTTC
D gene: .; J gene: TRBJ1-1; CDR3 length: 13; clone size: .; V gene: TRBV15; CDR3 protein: CATSRPGDTEAFF; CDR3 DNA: TGTGCCACCAGCAGACCAGGGGACACTGAAGCTTTCTTT
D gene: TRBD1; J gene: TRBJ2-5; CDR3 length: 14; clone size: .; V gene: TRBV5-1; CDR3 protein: CASNNRGMAETQYF; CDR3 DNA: TGCGCCAGCAACAACAGGGGTATGGCGGAGACCCAGTACTTC
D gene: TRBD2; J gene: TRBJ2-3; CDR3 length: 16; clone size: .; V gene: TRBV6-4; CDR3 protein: CASSLSPSGGADTQYF; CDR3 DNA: TGTGCCAGCAGCCTTAGTCCTAGCGGGGGAGCAGATACGCAGTATTTT
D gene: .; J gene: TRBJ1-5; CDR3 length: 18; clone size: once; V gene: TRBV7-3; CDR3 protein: CASSLSGQGKLMSQPQHF; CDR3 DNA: TGTGCCAGCAGCTTATCCGGGCAGGGTAAACTTATGAGTCAGCCCCAGCATTTT
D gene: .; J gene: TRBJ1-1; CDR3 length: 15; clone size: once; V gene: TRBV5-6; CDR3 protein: CASSSLRVWDTEAFF; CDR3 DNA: TGTGCCAGCAGCTCCTTGAGGGTGTGGGACACTGAAGCTTTCTTT
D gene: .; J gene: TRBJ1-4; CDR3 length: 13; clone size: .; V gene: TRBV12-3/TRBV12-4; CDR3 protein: CASSLSGNEKLFF; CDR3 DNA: TGTGCCAGCAGTTTATCAGGGAACGAAAAACTGTTTTTT
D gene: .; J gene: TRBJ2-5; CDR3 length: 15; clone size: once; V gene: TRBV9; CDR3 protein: CASSVAPDNQETQYF; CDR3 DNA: TGTGCCAGCAGCGTAGCCCCTGACAACCAAGAGACCCAGTACTTC
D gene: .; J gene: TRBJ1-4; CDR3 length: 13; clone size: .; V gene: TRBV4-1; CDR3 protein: CASSQWRFEKLFF; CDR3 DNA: TGCGCCAGCAGCCAGTGGAGATTTGAAAAACTGTTTTTT
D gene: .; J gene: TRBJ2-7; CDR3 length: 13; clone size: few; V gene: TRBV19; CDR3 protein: CASSKLDSGEQYF; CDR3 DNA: TGTGCCAGTAGTAAGCTGGACAGTGGTGAGCAGTACTTC
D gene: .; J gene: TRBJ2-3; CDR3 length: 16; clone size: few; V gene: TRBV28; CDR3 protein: CASRTGDSSLGDTQYF; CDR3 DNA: TGTGCCAGCAGAACGGGGGACTCCTCTTTGGGTGATACGCAGTATTTT
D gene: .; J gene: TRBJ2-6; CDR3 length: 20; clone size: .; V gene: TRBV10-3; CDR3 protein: CAISPKVMNPQGSGANVLTF; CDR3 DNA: TGTGCCATCAGTCCGAAAGTCATGAATCCACAGGGCTCTGGGGCCAACGTCCTGACTTTC
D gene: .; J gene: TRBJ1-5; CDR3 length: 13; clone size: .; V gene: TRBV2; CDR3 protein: CASARGIGQPQHF; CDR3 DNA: TGTGCCAGCGCCAGGGGAATAGGGCAGCCCCAGCATTTT
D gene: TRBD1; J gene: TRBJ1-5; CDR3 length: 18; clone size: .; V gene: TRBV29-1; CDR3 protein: CSVEDPGDDRGVNQPQHF; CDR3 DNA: TGCAGCGTTGAAGACCCTGGGGATGACAGGGGAGTCAATCAGCCCCAGCATTTT
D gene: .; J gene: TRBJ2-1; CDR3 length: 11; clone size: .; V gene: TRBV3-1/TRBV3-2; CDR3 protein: CASSLIDEQFF; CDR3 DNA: TGTGCCAGCAGCTTAATCGATGAGCAGTTCTTC
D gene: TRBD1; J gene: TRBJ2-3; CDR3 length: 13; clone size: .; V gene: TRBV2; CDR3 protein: CARQGDNTDTQYF; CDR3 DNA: TGTGCCAGACAGGGGGATAACACAGATACGCAGTATTTT
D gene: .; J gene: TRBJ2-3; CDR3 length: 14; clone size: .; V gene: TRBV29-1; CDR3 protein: CSLRRGFSTDTQYF; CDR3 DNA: TGCAGTCTTCGCAGGGGTTTCAGCACAGATACGCAGTATTTT
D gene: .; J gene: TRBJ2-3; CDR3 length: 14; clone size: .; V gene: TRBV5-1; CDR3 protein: CASSFFSFTDTQYF; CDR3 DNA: TGCGCCAGCAGTTTCTTCTCCTTCACAGATACGCAGTATTTT
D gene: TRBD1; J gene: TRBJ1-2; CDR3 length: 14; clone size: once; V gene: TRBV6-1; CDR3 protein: CASSEDGTGEEKTF; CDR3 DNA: TGTGCCAGCAGTGAAGACGGGACAGGAGAGGAGAAGACCTTC
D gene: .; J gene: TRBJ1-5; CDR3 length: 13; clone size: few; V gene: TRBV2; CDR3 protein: CASTRGEAQPQHF; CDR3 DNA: TGTGCCAGCACTCGGGGGGAGGCTCAGCCCCAGCATTTT
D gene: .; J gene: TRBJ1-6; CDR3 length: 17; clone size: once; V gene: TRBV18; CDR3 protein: CASSPSPPGQNWAPLHF; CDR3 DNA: TGTGCCAGCTCACCTTCCCCGCCTGGGCAGAATTGGGCCCCCCTCCACTTT
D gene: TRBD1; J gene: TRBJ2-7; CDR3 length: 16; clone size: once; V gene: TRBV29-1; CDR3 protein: CSATGPRQGNSYEQYF; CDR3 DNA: TGCAGCGCAACGGGGCCCAGACAGGGGAACTCCTACGAGCAGTACTTC
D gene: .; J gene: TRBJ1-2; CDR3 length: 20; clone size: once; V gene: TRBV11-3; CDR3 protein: CASSDSLSLDHLHTPYGYTF; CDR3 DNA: TGTGCCAGCAGCGATTCCCTTAGCCTGGATCACCTGCACACTCCCTATGGCTACACCTTC
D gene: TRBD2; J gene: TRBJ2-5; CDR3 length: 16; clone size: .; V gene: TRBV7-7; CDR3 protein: CASSPGLAGGQETQYF; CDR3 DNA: TGTGCTAGCAGCCCGGGACTAGCGGGGGGACAAGAGACCCAGTACTTC
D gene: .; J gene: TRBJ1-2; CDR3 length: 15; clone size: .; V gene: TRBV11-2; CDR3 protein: CASSKGQSNPYGYTF; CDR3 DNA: TGTGCCAGCAGCAAAGGACAGTCTAATCCTTATGGCTACACCTTC
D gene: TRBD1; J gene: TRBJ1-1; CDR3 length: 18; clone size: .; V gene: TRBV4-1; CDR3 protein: CASRPNQGTGHMNTEAFF; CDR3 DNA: TGCGCCAGCCGACCTAACCAAGGGACAGGGCACATGAACACTGAAGCTTTCTTT
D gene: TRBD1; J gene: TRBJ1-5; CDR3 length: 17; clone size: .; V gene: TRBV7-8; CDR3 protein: CASSHTSDRRFNQPQHF; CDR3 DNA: TGTGCCAGCAGCCATACCTCGGACAGGCGTTTCAATCAGCCCCAGCATTTT
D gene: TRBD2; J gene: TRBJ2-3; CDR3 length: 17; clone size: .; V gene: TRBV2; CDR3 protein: CASSLRTGTSIGDTQYF; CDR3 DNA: TGTGCCAGCAGTTTACGTACCGGGACTAGCATAGGAGATACGCAGTATTTT
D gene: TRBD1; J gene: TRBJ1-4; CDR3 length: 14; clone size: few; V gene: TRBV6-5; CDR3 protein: CASKPQGPNEKLFF; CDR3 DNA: TGTGCCAGCAAACCACAGGGGCCGAATGAAAAACTGTTTTTT